The next 22 T cell receptor beta chains were all read from a single sample in a study of shared clonotypes between healthy human individuals. The repertoire was sequenced with immunoSEQ multiplex PCR; TCRdb's copy has only in-frame clones and lacks some. The data show roughly 1,500,000 clones, approximately 98.5% seen once. The sequenced sample consisted of naive CD4+ T cells sorted from blood. The subset was: CD45RA+ positively selected. The receptors shown here come from a man aged 30-40 years in good health.

The chain uses TRBV23-1 and TRBJ1-4, with 8 bases matching TRBD1. TRBV23-1 is an open reading frame whose function is uncertain. The CDR3 length is 14 residues. V lost 1 base and J lost 8; bases outside the gene matches: 3. CDR3 coding DNA: TGCGCCAGCAGTCAATGTCGACAGGGGGAAAAACTGTTTTTT. Translation: CASSQCRQGEKLFF.

This clone came up once. V usage is TRBV5-1 and J usage is TRBJ2-5, with 9 bases lining up with TRBD1. The germline CDR1 and CDR2 sequences are SGHRS and YFSETQ. Unmatched junction bases numbered 11, after V lost 0 bases and J lost 5 bases. CDR3 length: 17 residues. The CDR3 nucleotides are TGCGCCAGCAGCTTGGTGAGAATAGGACAGGGGAGGGAGACCCAGTACTTC. Amino acid sequence: CASSLVRIGQGRETQYF.

Regarding this clone: Other DNA sequences in the sample encode the same CDR3. The chain is built from TRBV5-1 and TRBJ2-1, with D unresolved. Per the germline V gene, CDR1 is SGHRS and CDR2 is YFSETQ. The CDR3 is 16 amino acids. Trimming cost V 4 bases and J 0 bases, with 14 bases left between them. The CDR3 sequence: CASSPGLLSSYNEQFF. CDR3 nucleotides: TGCGCCAGCAGCCCGGGTCTTCTTAGCTCCTACAATGAGCAGTTCTTC.

The V and J genes are TRBV27 and TRBJ2-7; unclear D gene. The CDR3 spans 17 residues. Deletions cut 5 bases from V and 2 bases from J, with 22 bases between. Germline CDR1 reads MNHEY; CDR2 reads SMNVEV (reference sequence). The CDR3 loop reads CASSLVSSLAGAYEQYF. The CDR3 region has the DNA TGTGCCAGCAGTCTGGTCTCCTCCTTGGCAGGCGCCTACGAGCAGTACTTC.

The chain recombines TRBV18 with TRBJ2-7; tentatively, D is TRBD2 (5 bases). With 6 bases removed from V and 0 bases from J, the gap between germline ends came to 9 bases. This CDR3 is built from 13 residues. The V gene's germline CDR1 is KGHSH and CDR2 LQKENI. The CDR3 region has the DNA TGTGCCAGCTCTTTGGGGAGCTCCTACGAGCAGTACTTC. Residues: CASSLGSSYEQYF.

This sequence joins TRBV2 and TRBJ2-1; 8 bases agree with TRBD1. CDR3 length equals 16 residues. Germline V gene sequence: CDR1 SNHLY, CDR2 FYNNEI. Trimming took 5 bases from V and 5 from J; bases not matched to a gene: 11. The CDR3 is CASSHGQGLGNNEQFF. CDR3 bases: TGTGCCAGCAGTCATGGACAGGGATTAGGGAACAATGAGCAGTTCTTC.

This sequence joins TRBV28 and TRBJ1-5; D is possibly TRBD1 (5 bases). Per germline, CDR1 MDHEN and CDR2 SYDVKM. This CDR3 has 15 amino acids. V lost 6 bases to trimming and J lost 5 bases, with 17 bases between them. This chain's CDR3 is CASRTVIHGHQPQHF. The CDR3 DNA follows: TGTGCCAGCAGGACAGTGATTCATGGCCATCAGCCCCAGCATTTT.

The rearrangement joins TRBV28 to TRBJ2-3, with 7 bases aligning to TRBD1. Germline CDR1 is MDHEN and CDR2 is SYDVKM. Trimming removed 7 bases from V and 2 bases from J; junction bases left unmatched: 9. There are 15 residues in the CDR3. The CDR3 loop is CASTQEGAPTDTQYF. In DNA form, the CDR3 reads TGTGCCAGCACCCAAGAGGGGGCCCCCACAGATACGCAGTATTTT.

The J gene is TRBJ1-4, the V gene TRBV18; D is possibly TRBD1 (6 bases). Trimming pared 4 bases from V and 5 bases from J, leaving 14 bases between. This CDR3 spans 15 amino acids. The germline gives CDR1 KGHSH, CDR2 LQKENI. The CDR3: CASSRGGSENEKLFF. The CDR3 coding sequence is TGTGCCAGCTCACGAGGGGGGTCGGAGAATGAAAAACTGTTTTTT.

The V gene is TRBV18, the J gene TRBJ2-7; D uncertain. V was pared by 3 bases and J by 7 bases, with 13 bases between. The CDR3 loop spans 13 amino acids. Germline-derived CDR1 and CDR2 are KGHSH and LQKENI. The CDR3 nucleotides read TGTGCCAGCTCACCCGACGGGTTTGAGGAGCAGTACTTC. It yields the protein CASSPDGFEEQYF.

This clone was recorded once. The V gene is TRBV5-1, the J gene TRBJ2-5; D is perhaps TRBD1 or TRBD2 (5 bases each). Germline assignment: CDR1 SGHRS and CDR2 YFSETQ. The ends were cut back, 3 bases at V and 5 bases at J, with 14 bases in the middle. The CDR3 is 14 residues long. CDR3 loop: CASSWGSMVETQYF. DNA of the CDR3: TGCGCCAGCAGCTGGGGGTCGATGGTGGAGACCCAGTACTTC.

The rearrangement uses TRBV18 and TRBJ2-5; the D is unclear. Trimming stripped 2 bases from V and 1 base from J, with 5 bases between. The germline V gene encodes CDR1 KGHSH and CDR2 LQKENI. The CDR3 runs 13 residues. Here the CDR3 reads CASSPRTQETQYF. The CDR3 nucleotides are TGTGCCAGCTCACCAAGGACCCAAGAGACCCAGTACTTC.

The V gene is TRBV7-9, the J gene TRBJ2-3; 8 bases match TRBD1. V shed 2 bases and J 5 bases; nucleotides not matched to a gene: 6. Per the germline V gene, CDR1 is SEHNR and CDR2 is FQNEAQ (reference sequence). The CDR3 spans 15 residues. CDR3 residues: CASSLPRTGLDTQYF. The CDR3 DNA sequence: TGTGCCAGCAGCTTACCTCGGACAGGGCTAGATACGCAGTATTTT.

The rearrangement joins TRBV5-4 to TRBJ2-3; D gene uncertain. V lost 7 bases to trimming and J lost 2 bases, with 8 bases between them. The CDR3 has 12 residues. Germline V gene sequence: CDR1 SGHNT, CDR2 YYREEE (reference sequence). CDR3 nucleotide sequence: TGTGCCAGCGAGTCCTTCACAGATACGCAGTATTTT. This translates into CASESFTDTQYF.

The gene calls are TRBV14 and TRBJ2-7; D not certain. Germline V CDR1 and CDR2: SGHDN, FVKESK. This CDR3 region has 14 residues. Trimming removed 4 bases at V and 3 bases at J, with 13 bases between. Here the CDR3 DNA reads TGTGCCAGCAGCCGAGTCCAGCTCAACTACGAGCAGTACTTC. Translating it yields CASSRVQLNYEQYF.

In nucleotides, the CDR3 is TGTGCCAGCAGCCCCGCCGGCAGCTACAATGAGCAGTTCTTC. Its translation is CASSPAGSYNEQFF. The chain couples TRBV7-9 to TRBJ2-1; D call uncertain. Germline V gives CDR1 SEHNR, CDR2 FQNEAQ (reference sequence). This CDR3 is 14 amino acids long. Trimming pared 5 bases from V and 3 bases from J, leaving 11 bases between.

This rearrangement joins TRBV2 to TRBJ1-1; 7 bases match TRBD1. This CDR3 comprises 11 residues. The junction had 5 bases not matched to a gene; V was cut back by 6 bases and J by 10 bases. The germline V gene has CDR1 SNHLY and CDR2 FYNNEI. CDR3 coding DNA: TGTGCCAGCAGGACAGGGTTAGGAGCTTTCTTT. Residues: CASRTGLGAFF.

Comment on this clone: Other DNA sequences in the same sample also yield this CDR3. The rearrangement links TRBV9 to TRBJ1-1; 8 nucleotides match TRBD1. CDR1 and CDR2 from the germline V gene are SGDLS and YYNGEE. V was clipped by 5 bases and J by 4 bases; unmatched bases: 7. The CDR3 is 14 residues long. The CDR3 DNA follows: TGTGCCAGCAGTGAGGACAGGGCTGGCACTGAAGCTTTCTTT. This encodes CASSEDRAGTEAFF. The full variable domain, with the rest looked up from reference TRBV9 and TRBJ1-1, is DSGVTQTPKHLITATGQRVTLRCSPRSGDLSVYWYQQSLDQGLQFLIQYYNGEERAKGNILERFSAQQFPDLHSELNLSSLELGDSALYFCASSEDRAGTEAFFGQGTRLTVV.

This chain uses TRBV5-1 with TRBJ2-5, with D unresolved. CDR1 SGHRS and CDR2 YFSETQ come from the germline V gene. The CDR3 length is 13 residues. Trimming cost V 2 bases and J 3 bases, with 8 bases left between them. The CDR3: CASSLGDEETQYF. The DNA for the CDR3 is TGCGCCAGCAGCTTAGGCGACGAAGAGACCCAGTACTTC.

This sequence joins TRBV7-8 and TRBJ2-7, with 10 bases aligning to TRBD2. The germline gives CDR1 SGHVS, CDR2 FQNEAQ. The CDR3 consists of 17 residues. Trimming cost V 5 bases and J 3 bases; bases outside gene matches: 13. The CDR3 bases are TGTGCCAGCAGCCGACAGGTAGCTAGCGGGGGATACTACGAGCAGTACTTC. Amino acids: CASSRQVASGGYYEQYF.

J is TRBJ2-2 and V is TRBV5-4; TRBD1 matches 8 bases. V shed 1 base and J 4 bases; nucleotides not matched to a gene: 9. This CDR3 spans 17 amino acids. The V gene's germline CDR1 is SGHNT and CDR2 YYREEE (reference sequence). For the CDR3, the DNA is TGTGCCAGCAGCTTGACGGCCAGGGGGCGTCCCACCGGGGAGCTGTTTTTT. Protein: CASSLTARGRPTGELFF. The whole variable domain, remainder taken from reference TRBV5-4 and TRBJ2-2, is ETGVTQSPTHLIKTRGQQVTLRCSSQSGHNTVSWYQQALGQGPQFIFQYYREEENGRGNFPPRFSGLQFPNYSSELNVNALELDDSALYLCASSLTARGRPTGELFFGEGSRLTVL.

On this clone itself: The sample contains more than one DNA sequence encoding this CDR3. The V gene is TRBV5-4, the J gene TRBJ1-1; TRBD1 is a possible D gene (5 bases). The CDR3 runs to 13 residues. CDR1 is SGHNT, CDR2 YYREEE, per germline (reference sequence). Between the trimmed V and J ends, which lost 4 bases and 5 bases, there was a span of 12 bases. DNA of the CDR3: TGTGCCAGCAGCCCGCAGGGTCGGACTGAAGCTTTCTTT. It yields the protein CASSPQGRTEAFF.